This T cell receptor (beta chain) was captured by sequencing in a study of cytotoxic CD8 clonotypes in ibrutinib-treated CLL. Measured with immunoSEQ multiplex PCR; TCRdb has only the in-frame clones, and not every one. Of about 34,000 clones in the sample, 69% were seen once. With 4 bases removed from V and 6 bases from J, the gap between germline ends came to 9 bases. The CDR3 totals 13 residues. Germline V lookup: CDR1 MNHEY, CDR2 SMNVEV (reference sequence). This clone was picked up a small number of times. The target antigen is unknown. Study-wide points: The public clonotypes identified were infrequent and showed contraction or stability on treatment.

The V call is TRBV27, the J call TRBJ2-2, with D perhaps matching TRBD1 (5 bases). The sequence came from a human donor with chronic lymphocytic leukemia. The sequences come from PBMCs, collected before ibrutinib treatment. The CDR3 sequence: CASSSLGPGELFF. For the CDR3, the DNA is TGTGCCAGCAGTTCCCTGGGGCCCGGGGAGCTGTTTTTT.